Listed here are 29 T cell receptor beta chains from one sample, sequenced in a study of cytomegalovirus exposure and HLA in healthy donors. The PCR used 60 Vbeta and 13 Jbeta primers. The protocol was immunoSEQ multiplex PCR, while the TCRdb copy is restricted to in-frame clones and leaves out a portion. The table has around 150,000 clones, roughly three quarters seen once. What was sequenced was PBMCs. These receptors came from a man aged 40-49 years in good health and CMV-seronegative.

The chain links TRBV21-1 to TRBJ2-7; the D segment call TRBD1 is taken from the table without a DNA check. TRBV21-1 constitutes a pseudogene. The CDR3 runs 13 residues. This CDR3 reads CASWDRAPYEQYF. The CDR3 bases are TGTGCCAGCTGGGACAGGGCCCCCTACGAGCAGTACTTC.

The CDR3, as DNA: TGTGCCAGCCAGGGCGGGGGTTCAGGCTACACCTTC. Amino acids: CASQGGGSGYTF. The chain carries TRBV27 and TRBJ1-2; D is possibly TRBD1 (5 bases). V was cut by 8 bases and J by 8 bases, with 15 bases left in between. Germline assignment: CDR1 MNHEY and CDR2 SMNVEV (reference sequence). The CDR3 runs 12 residues.

This clone was detected ten times or more. The rearrangement joins TRBV7-3 to TRBJ1-1; no clear D. V gave up 4 bases and J gave up 0 bases, with 6 bases separating them. The CDR3 loop spans 13 amino acids. Germline CDR1 reads SGHTA; CDR2 reads FQGTGA. The DNA for the CDR3 is TGTGCCAGCAGCTCTACAGTGAACACTGAAGCTTTCTTT. Translation: CASSSTVNTEAFF. The full variable domain, in which reference TRBV7-3 and TRBJ1-1 provide the parts outside the CDR3, is GAGVSQTPSNKVTEKGKYVELRCDPISGHTALYWYRQSLGQGPEFLIYFQGTGAADDSGLPNDRFFAVRPEGSVSTLKIQRTERGDSAVYLCASSSTVNTEAFFGQGTRLTVV.

The J gene is TRBJ2-1, the V gene TRBV7-9, with 15 bases that match TRBD2. This CDR3 has 18 residues. From germline, CDR1 is SEHNR and CDR2 FQNEAQ (reference sequence). Trimming at V came to 1 base and at J to 12 bases, leaving 13 bases not matched to a gene. The CDR3 bases are TGTGCCAGCAGCTTAGATCGCCTCGGACTAGCGGGGGGGCTTGGGCAGTTCTTC. As protein: CASSLDRLGLAGGLGQFF.

The chain is built from TRBV10-3 and TRBJ1-1; 7 bases map to TRBD1. V was clipped by 5 bases and J by 4 bases; unmatched bases: 10. CDR3 length equals 15 residues. Per germline, CDR1 ENHRY and CDR2 SYGVKD. The CDR3 coding sequence is TGTGCCATCAGTTCCAGAGGGGGCGTAAGCACTGAAGCTTTCTTT. This sequence encodes CAISSRGGVSTEAFF.

The V and J genes are TRBV7-7 and TRBJ2-5, with 13 positions matching TRBD2. The CDR3 is made up of 17 amino acids. CDR1 SSHAT and CDR2 FNYEAQ come from the germline V gene (reference sequence). J gave up 6 bases and V 1 base, and 8 bases lay outside the gene matches. For the CDR3, the DNA is TGTGCCAGCAGCTTAGGAGCCGGGACTAGCGGGGCGCAGACCCAGTACTTC. Protein sequence: CASSLGAGTSGAQTQYF. Full variable domain (rest looked up from reference TRBV7-7 and TRBJ2-5): GAGVSQSPRYKVTKRGQDVTLRCDPISSHATLYWYQQALGQGPEFLTYFNYEAQPDKSGLPSDRFSAERPEGSISTLTIQRTEQRDSAMYRCASSLGAGTSGAQTQYFGPGTRLLVL.

This clone was observed a handful of times. The rearrangement uses TRBV5-8 and TRBJ2-7, with a weak D call TRBD2 (6 bases). This CDR3 contains 14 residues. Trimming removed 0 bases at V and 4 bases at J, with 11 bases between. CDR1 is SGHTS and CDR2 is YDEGEE in the germline V gene. This CDR3 is CASSLEGRRYEQYF. In DNA, the CDR3 is TGTGCCAGCAGCTTGGAAGGGAGGCGATACGAGCAGTACTTC.

This sequence joins TRBV10-3 and TRBJ1-2; 7 bases agree with TRBD1. Germline CDR1 is ENHRY and CDR2 is SYGVKD. This CDR3 contains 12 residues. V was clipped by 5 bases and J by 4 bases; unmatched bases: 1. CDR3 region: CAISRDSYGYTF. The DNA for the CDR3 is TGTGCCATCAGTCGGGACAGCTATGGCTACACCTTC.

This rearrangement joins TRBV30 to TRBJ2-1; 10 bases match TRBD2. Germline V gives CDR1 GTSNPN, CDR2 SVGIG (reference sequence). This CDR3 spans 17 amino acids. The V segment lost 2 bases and the J segment 7 bases; nucleotides outside the gene matches: 14. The CDR3 DNA is TGTGCCTGGAGTCCGGAGCGGGGGGGCCCTTGGATGAATGAGCAGTTCTTC. As protein: CAWSPERGGPWMNEQFF.

Worth noting for this clone: Since no conserved phenylalanine or tryptophan closes the CDR3, a read error is the likely cause. The rearrangement links TRBV4-3 to TRBJ2-7, with 7 bases matching TRBD2. Germline loops: CDR1 LGHNA, CDR2 YSLEER. CDR3 size: 16 residues. J gave up 1 base and V 0 bases, and 6 bases lay outside the gene matches. CDR3 nucleotides: TGCGCCAGCAGCCAAGACCGCGGGAGTTCATCCTACGAGCAGTACCTC. This encodes CASSQDRGSSSYEQYL.

The chain uses TRBV7-9 and TRBJ1-2, with TRBD1 matching 8 bases. CDR1 is SEHNR and CDR2 is FQNEAQ in the germline V gene (reference sequence). The CDR3 consists of 16 residues. J gave up 0 bases and V 0 bases, and 3 bases lay outside the gene matches. CDR3 residues: CASSLAQDRANYGYTF. CDR3 in DNA: TGTGCCAGCAGCTTAGCCCAGGACAGGGCTAACTATGGCTACACCTTC.

This clone was seen a few times. The J gene is TRBJ1-1, the V gene TRBV5-1, with D possibly TRBD1 on 5 matching bases. V shed 2 bases and J shed 6 bases, with 11 bases lying between them. There are 13 residues in the CDR3. Per the germline V gene, CDR1 is SGHRS and CDR2 is YFSETQ. The CDR3 nucleotides are TGCGCCAGCAGCTTTGACAGCGACGCTGAAGCTTTCTTT. It codes for CASSFDSDAEAFF.

The V call is TRBV5-1, the J call TRBJ2-5; D unresolved. The CDR3 totals 14 residues. Trimming pared 0 bases from V and 5 bases from J, leaving 11 bases between. The germline V gene has CDR1 SGHRS and CDR2 YFSETQ. CDR3: CASSLGQFGETQYF. In DNA, the CDR3 is TGCGCCAGCAGCTTGGGGCAGTTCGGGGAGACCCAGTACTTC.

The chain employs TRBV7-9 and TRBJ2-1, with TRBD2 identical over 12 bases. The length of the CDR3 is 17 residues. V was pared by 5 bases and J by 2 bases, with 7 bases of the junction left unmatched. Germline CDR1 is SEHNR and CDR2 is FQNEAQ (reference sequence). CDR3 bases: TGTGCCAGCAGCACACGTCGGACTAGCGGGACCTACAATGAGCAGTTCTTC. Protein: CASSTRRTSGTYNEQFF.

V and J are TRBV2 and TRBJ1-5; 9 bases align to TRBD1. The length of the CDR3 is 16 residues. The V gene's germline CDR1 is SNHLY and CDR2 FYNNEI. Unmatched junction bases numbered 8, after V lost 4 bases and J lost 4 bases. The CDR3 spells CASSARPGQGNQPQHF. The CDR3 DNA is TGTGCCAGCAGTGCAAGGCCGGGACAGGGTAATCAGCCCCAGCATTTT.

Written as DNA, the CDR3 is TGTGCTAGTGGTTTGGGGCGGACAGGGGACCAAGAGACCCAGTACTTC. Translating it yields CASGLGRTGDQETQYF. J is TRBJ2-5 and V is TRBV12-5, with 9 bases fitting TRBD1. V gave up 1 base and J gave up 0 bases; unmatched junction bases: 3. This CDR3 is built from 16 residues. Germline values: CDR1 LGHNT, CDR2 FRNRAP.

The chain is built from TRBV5-4 and TRBJ2-1; 14 bases fit TRBD2. The CDR3 consists of 15 residues. The junction had 12 bases not matched to a gene; V was cut back by 6 bases and J by 13 bases. Per the germline V gene, CDR1 is SGHNT and CDR2 is YYREEE (reference sequence). The CDR3 DNA sequence: TGTGCCAGCACTCGTCCCGGGACTAGCGGGGGCGATCAGTTCTTC. Translated: CASTRPGTSGGDQFF.

This chain joins TRBV15 and TRBJ1-3; 7 bases match TRBD1. Germline CDR1 reads LNHNV; CDR2 reads YYDKDF (reference sequence). The length of the CDR3 is 16 residues. With 1 base clipped from V and 1 base from J, the junction kept 4 bases outside the gene matches. The CDR3 reads CATSRVQGSSGNTIYF. The CDR3 coding sequence is TGTGCCACCAGCAGAGTACAGGGGTCTTCTGGAAACACCATATATTTT. The full variable domain, its missing parts supplied by reference TRBV15 and TRBJ1-3, is DAMVIQNPRYQVTQFGKPVTLSCSQTLNHNVMYWYQQKSSQAPKLLFHYYDKDFNNEADTPDNFQSRRPNTSFCFLDIRSPGLGDTAMYLCATSRVQGSSGNTIYFGEGSWLTVV.

This sequence joins TRBV19 and TRBJ2-7; D may be TRBD1 (6 bases). From germline, CDR1 is LNHDA and CDR2 SQIVND (reference sequence). The CDR3 loop spans 13 amino acids. Trimming stripped 8 bases from V and 6 bases from J, with 17 bases between. The CDR3 region has the DNA TGTGCCAGTTCCGGTGTGGCAGGGGTCGAGCAGTACTTC. It specifies CASSGVAGVEQYF.

This clone was observed a few times. The genes are TRBV9 and TRBJ1-4; TRBD1 agrees at 7 bases. Trimming cost V 4 bases and J 1 base; bases outside gene matches: 4. Per the germline V gene, CDR1 is SGDLS and CDR2 is YYNGEE. The CDR3 runs 15 residues. Here the CDR3 DNA reads TGTGCCAGCAGCACCCAGGGGGTAACTAATGAAAAACTGTTTTTT. Translating gives CASSTQGVTNEKLFF. Supplemented by reference TRBV9 and TRBJ1-4, the full variable domain reads DSGVTQTPKHLITATGQRVTLRCSPRSGDLSVYWYQQSLDQGLQFLIQYYNGEERAKGNILERFSAQQFPDLHSELNLSSLELGDSALYFCASSTQGVTNEKLFFGSGTQLSVL.

The rearrangement uses TRBV9 and TRBJ1-1, with 7 bases lining up with TRBD1. CDR1 and CDR2 (germline): SGDLS, YYNGEE. Trimming took 3 bases from V and 1 from J; bases not matched to a gene: 6. There are 15 residues in the CDR3. The CDR3 sequence is CASSAGGRANTEAFF. The CDR3 DNA follows: TGTGCCAGCAGCGCAGGGGGACGGGCGAACACTGAAGCTTTCTTT.

The V gene is TRBV30, the J gene TRBJ2-5; a possible D gene is TRBD2 (5 bases). The length of the CDR3 is 13 residues. The V gene lost 3 bases and the J gene lost 2 bases, with 10 bases spanning the gap. CDR1 and CDR2 from the germline V gene are GTSNPN and SVGIG (reference sequence). The CDR3 loop is CAWSPGSQETQYF. The DNA of the CDR3 is TGTGCCTGGAGCCCTGGGAGTCAAGAGACCCAGTACTTC.

For this clone: One end of the junction does not line up with germline, which may come from a read error. This chain connects TRBV10-3 to TRBJ2-7; D not certain. Germline-derived CDR1 and CDR2 are ENHRY and SYGVKD. The CDR3 covers 12 residues. The CDR3 DNA follows: TGTGCCTTCAGCGCCAGCTCCTACGAGCAGTACTTC. Residues: CAFSASSYEQYF.

In DNA, the CDR3 is TGTGCCAGCAGCTTAGCAGCGGATCCGGGTGAGCAGTATTTT. Encoded protein: CASSLAADPGEQYF. The V call is TRBV7-2, the J call TRBJ2-3; possibly TRBD2 for D (5 bases). Trimming removed 0 bases at V and 11 bases at J, with 15 bases between. The CDR3 loop spans 14 amino acids. Germline V gives CDR1 SGHTA, CDR2 FQGNSA.

In its sample, this clone was seen a few times. The chain has TRBV11-3 and TRBJ2-7; D gene ambiguous. Trimming left V 2 bases short and J 5 bases short, with 4 bases between. Germline CDR1 reads SGHNT; CDR2 reads YENEEA. This CDR3 contains 11 residues. The DNA of the CDR3 is TGTGCCAGCAGCTTAACAAACGAGCAGTACTTC. This gives the protein CASSLTNEQYF.

The chain joins TRBV20-1 to TRBJ2-7, with D perhaps TRBD2 (6 bases). The CDR3 spans 10 residues. Per germline, CDR1 DFQATT and CDR2 SNEGSKA (reference sequence). CDR3 sequence reads: CRGGMIEQYF. Written as DNA, the CDR3 is TGCCGCGGCGGGATGATCGAGCAGTACTTC.

This chain joins TRBV30 and TRBJ1-5; 9 nucleotides agree with TRBD1. CDR3 length equals 14 residues. Germline CDR1 and CDR2: GTSNPN and SVGIG (reference sequence). V trimming: 0 bases; J trimming: 6 bases; junction bases outside the gene matches: 3. CDR3 sequence: CAWSVDRGGQPQHF. CDR3 sequence (DNA): TGTGCCTGGAGTGTGGACAGGGGTGGTCAGCCCCAGCATTTT.

This chain links TRBV19 with TRBJ2-1, with 14 bases lining up with TRBD2. This CDR3 has 13 amino acids. With 7 bases clipped from V and 11 bases from J, the junction kept 4 bases outside the gene matches. CDR1 and CDR2 (germline): LNHDA, SQIVND (reference sequence). DNA of the CDR3: TGTGCCAGTACCGGGACTAGCGGGAGTCAGCAGTTCTTC. Its protein is CASTGTSGSQQFF.

The rearrangement joins TRBV5-1 to TRBJ1-1, with D perhaps matching TRBD1 (5 bases). There are 14 residues in the CDR3. CDR1 is SGHRS and CDR2 is YFSETQ in the germline V gene. Trimming cost V 0 bases and J 7 bases, with 13 bases left between them. CDR3 coding DNA: TGCGCCAGCAGCTTGGTCGGGGGATCCGATGAAGCTTTCTTT. This sequence encodes CASSLVGGSDEAFF.